This TCR beta chain originates from a study of cytomegalovirus exposure and HLA in healthy donors. Overall study results and limits: Exclusion applied to some V segments, including TRBV6-2 and TRBV6-3, as they were indistinguishable.

These donors, healthy bone marrow donors, were studied. This CDR3 has 15 residues. Trimming left V 0 bases short and J 5 bases short, with 13 bases between. Germline V gene data show CDR1 as LGHNA and CDR2 as YNFKEQ. PCR employed 60 Vbeta and 13 Jbeta primers. Only in-frame clones appear in the TCRdb table, and some are missing; sequencing was by immunoSEQ multiplex PCR. The table records some 140,000 clones, about 76% of them present only once. In the case of this clone: Its antigen is currently unknown.

The TCR originated in a man aged 30 to 39 in good health and CMV-seropositive. What was sequenced was PBMCs. This chain joins TRBV4-2 and TRBJ2-5, with D maybe TRBD2 (5 bases). The CDR3 nucleotides read TGTGCCAGCAGCCAAGATTCCCGGAGAGGGGAGACCCAGTACTTC. It specifies CASSQDSRRGETQYF.